The 22 T cell receptor beta chains listed next were all sequenced from one sample in a study of identical twins. From the 5' RACE reads, TCRdb called clonotypes with MiXCR, one entry per CDR3 protein. The table lists around 250,000 distinct CDR3 sequences, 6.5% of them singletons. The data were also submitted as part of a second study, on T cells expressing NK-cell markers.

The sequenced sample consisted of CD8+ T cells sorted from blood. These receptors were obtained from a woman between 18 and 29 years old in good health.

The V call is TRBV7-9, the J call TRBJ1-4; TRBD1 agrees at 10 bases. Germline V gene sequence: CDR1 SEHNR, CDR2 FQNEAQ (reference sequence). The V segment lost 5 bases and the J segment 7 bases; nucleotides outside the gene matches: 7. The CDR3 totals 15 residues. CDR3 amino acids: CASSADRGRGEKLFF. The CDR3, as DNA: TGTGCCAGCAGCGCCGACAGGGGGCGCGGTGAAAAACTGTTTTTT.

This clonotype showed up many times. The CDR3 coding sequence is TGTGCCAGCAGCTTAACAGACAGGGGCCCTTTGAACACTGAAGCTTTCTTT. Encoded protein: CASSLTDRGPLNTEAFF. The chain recombines TRBV7-8 with TRBJ1-1; 8 bases fit TRBD1. The CDR3 has 17 amino acids. Germline V gives CDR1 SGHVS, CDR2 FQNEAQ. With 2 bases clipped from V and 0 bases from J, the junction kept 8 bases outside the gene matches.

The chain recombines TRBV15 with TRBJ1-3; D is unclear. The CDR3 is 16 residues long. The V end lost 0 bases, the J end lost 3 bases, and 12 bases lay between the germline ends. Germline V gene lookup returns CDR1 LNHNV and CDR2 YYDKDF (reference sequence). CDR3 loop: CATSRERGIHGNTIYF. CDR3 in DNA: TGTGCCACCAGCAGAGAACGAGGGATCCATGGAAACACCATATATTTT.

This clonotype was seen once. Possible read error: a much larger clone is one base away. The genes are TRBV30 and TRBJ2-1; TRBD1 might be the D (6 bases). This CDR3 is 12 amino acids long. Between the trimmed V and J ends, which lost 0 bases and 9 bases, there was a span of 9 bases. The germline V gene encodes CDR1 GTSNPN and CDR2 SVGIG (reference sequence). Written as DNA, the CDR3 is TGTGCCTGGAGTGTAAGGGACATTGAGCAGTTCTTC. This codes for CAWSVRDIEQFF.

This rearrangement joins TRBV30 to TRBJ1-5; D call uncertain. Deletions cut 0 bases from V and 6 bases from J, with 9 bases between. The CDR3 contains 13 residues. The V gene's germline CDR1 is GTSNPN and CDR2 SVGIG (reference sequence). CDR3 sequence: CAWSVGWGQPQHF. The CDR3, as DNA: TGTGCCTGGAGTGTCGGGTGGGGTCAGCCCCAGCATTTT.

Only a few counts were recorded for this clonotype. The V gene is TRBV7-9, the J gene TRBJ2-7, with D possibly TRBD2 on 6 matching bases. Trimming removed 1 base from V and 5 bases from J, with 9 bases in between. The germline gives CDR1 SEHNR, CDR2 FQNEAQ (reference sequence). The CDR3 sequence is 13 residues long. CDR3 nucleotides: TGTGCCAGCAGCTTAGAAGGCGGGGACGAGCAGTACTTC. Translating gives CASSLEGGDEQYF.

This clonotype was seen a few times. The V call is TRBV20-1, the J call TRBJ2-1, with 7 bases matching TRBD2. The V gene end was trimmed by 5 bases and the J gene end by 4 bases; junction bases not matched to a gene: 20. There are 18 residues in the CDR3. CDR1 and CDR2 from the germline V gene are DFQATT and SNEGSKA (reference sequence). The CDR3 reads CSALPRAGVPHEYNEQFF. CDR3 bases: TGCAGTGCTCTCCCCCGCGCGGGGGTACCTCACGAATACAATGAGCAGTTCTTC.

J is TRBJ2-1 and V is TRBV24-1; D ambiguous. CDR3 length: 14 amino acids. Germline assignment: CDR1 KGHDR and CDR2 SFDVKD. The germline V and J ends were trimmed by 3 bases and 3 bases, with 8 bases remaining between them. The CDR3 loop reads CATSDASDYNEQFF. The CDR3 DNA reads as TGTGCCACCAGTGATGCGTCCGACTACAATGAGCAGTTCTTC.

This sequence joins TRBV20-1 and TRBJ2-3; 7 bases fit TRBD2. Germline V gene data show CDR1 as DFQATT and CDR2 as SNEGSKA (reference sequence). J was trimmed by 3 bases and V by 2 bases; bases with no gene match: 14. There are 17 residues in the CDR3. CDR3 sequence: CSARMYLAGVGTDTQYF. CDR3 coding DNA: TGCAGTGCTAGAATGTACCTGGCGGGAGTCGGAACAGATACGCAGTATTTT.

This clonotype showed up just a few times. The CDR3: CASSLLGDSYEQYF. CDR3 nucleotides: TGTGCCAGCAGTTTATTGGGGGACTCCTACGAGCAGTACTTC. The chain carries TRBV27 and TRBJ2-7; tentatively, D is TRBD1 or TRBD2 (5 bases each). CDR3 length equals 14 residues. CDR1 and CDR2 from the germline V gene are MNHEY and SMNVEV (reference sequence). Trimming took off 1 base at V and 0 bases at J, with 7 bases between the two ends.

This clonotype was seen many times. The chain carries TRBV10-2 and TRBJ2-7, with TRBD2 identical over 7 bases. Looked up from germline, CDR1 is WSHSY and CDR2 is SAAADI. Trimming removed 0 bases from V and 2 bases from J; junction bases left unmatched: 4. This CDR3 has 15 amino acids. In DNA form, the CDR3 reads TGCGCCAGCAGTGAGTCGTGGGGGGGAGCCTACGAGCAGTACTTC. Its translation is CASSESWGGAYEQYF.

This clonotype was seen repeatedly, ten times or more. The V gene is TRBV12-3 or TRBV12-4, the J gene TRBJ2-1; D unresolved. Deletions cut 7 bases from V and 4 bases from J, with 14 bases between. The CDR3 length is 14 residues. The chain's CDR3 is CASNPATLYNEQFF. CDR3 DNA sequence: TGTGCCAGCAACCCCGCGACGCTATACAATGAGCAGTTCTTC.

The CDR3 region has the DNA TGTGCCAGCAGTCGACCCCAAGAGACCCAGTACTTC. Its protein product is CASSRPQETQYF. The chain couples TRBV27 to TRBJ2-5, with unresolved D. V dropped 5 bases and J dropped 1 base, with 5 bases sitting between them. Germline CDR1 MNHEY, CDR2 SMNVEV (reference sequence). The CDR3 runs 12 residues.

V usage is TRBV11-1 and J usage is TRBJ2-3; perhaps TRBD2 as D (5 bases). The germline CDR1 and CDR2 sequences are SGHAT and FQDESV (reference sequence). Deletions cut 8 bases from V and 5 bases from J, with 11 bases between. The CDR3 covers 12 residues. The CDR3 DNA sequence: TGTGCCAGCGAAGTCGCGGGAGATACGCAGTATTTT. It yields the protein CASEVAGDTQYF. Combining the CDR3 with reference TRBV11-1 and TRBJ2-3 gives the whole variable domain EAEVAQSPRYKITEKSQAVAFWCDPISGHATLYWYRQILGQGPELLVQFQDESVVDDSQLPKDRFSAERLKGVDSTLKIQPAELGDSAMYLCASEVAGDTQYFGPGTRLTVL.

This clonotype was found many times. V gene TRBV29-1 combines with J gene TRBJ2-7; no clear D gene. With 7 bases removed from V and 4 bases from J, the gap between germline ends came to 17 bases. The CDR3 consists of 13 residues. Germline values: CDR1 SQVTM, CDR2 ANQGSEA. The CDR3 reads CSARTDTSYEQYF. CDR3 nucleotide sequence: TGCAGCGCCCGAACTGATACTTCATACGAGCAGTACTTC.

V usage is TRBV20-1 and J usage is TRBJ2-5; 8 nucleotides line up with TRBD1. With 0 bases clipped from V and 2 bases from J, the junction kept 17 bases outside the gene matches. The CDR3 is 19 amino acids. Per the germline V gene, CDR1 is DFQATT and CDR2 is SNEGSKA (reference sequence). The CDR3 nucleotides are TGCAGTGCTAGAGATGGACCCCCCCGAACGCGGGACAGGCAAGAGACCCAGTACTTC. Translation: CSARDGPPRTRDRQETQYF.

There are a few counts of this clonotype. The rearrangement joins TRBV11-2 to TRBJ2-5; D unresolved. Germline-derived CDR1 and CDR2 are SGHAT and FQNNGV. The CDR3 is made up of 14 amino acids. V dropped 1 base and J dropped 2 bases, with 8 bases sitting between them. The CDR3 nucleotides are TGTGCCAGCAGCTTAGGGGTAGGACAAGAGACCCAGTACTTC. It translates to CASSLGVGQETQYF. The full variable domain, completed using reference TRBV11-2 and TRBJ2-5, is EAGVAQSPRYKIIEKRQSVAFWCNPISGHATLYWYQQILGQGPKLLIQFQNNGVVDDSQLPKDRFSAERLKGVDSTLKIQPAKLEDSAVYLCASSLGVGQETQYFGPGTRLLVL.

In its sample, this clonotype was seen a few times. V usage is TRBV12-3 or TRBV12-4 and J usage is TRBJ2-7, with D maybe TRBD2 (6 bases). This CDR3 contains 13 residues. V dropped 6 bases and J dropped 5 bases, with 14 bases sitting between them. In nucleotides, the CDR3 is TGTGCCAGCAGGATGGGGGGATCCGACGAGCAGTACTTC. It translates to CASRMGGSDEQYF.

This clonotype has a count of ten or more. The chain couples TRBV7-9 to TRBJ1-5, with 8 bases identical to TRBD1. Germline V lookup: CDR1 SEHNR, CDR2 FQNEAQ (reference sequence). Trimming removed 5 bases from V and 6 bases from J; junction bases left unmatched: 12. The CDR3 totals 16 residues. The chain's CDR3 is CASSPPDRAAGQPQHF. The CDR3 coding sequence is TGTGCCAGCAGCCCACCGGACAGGGCGGCAGGTCAGCCCCAGCATTTT.

The rearrangement uses TRBV5-1 and TRBJ2-7; maybe TRBD2 (6 bases). Germline V gene lookup returns CDR1 SGHRS and CDR2 YFSETQ. Trimming cost V 9 bases and J 5 bases, with 21 bases left between them. The CDR3 is 14 amino acids. CDR3 DNA sequence: TGCGCCACCCGGGCTGGGCCCGGGGGAGACGAGCAGTACTTC. Translated, it gives CATRAGPGGDEQYF.

This clonotype occurred a few times. The chain uses TRBV20-1 and TRBJ1-1, with TRBD1 as a possible D gene (5 bases). The V end lost 0 bases, the J end lost 1 base, and 12 bases lay between the germline ends. The CDR3 is 15 residues long. Per germline, CDR1 DFQATT and CDR2 SNEGSKA (reference sequence). This CDR3 reads CSARDSGLRNTEAFF. The CDR3 nucleotides are TGCAGTGCTAGAGATTCGGGACTCCGGAACACTGAAGCTTTCTTT.

This clonotype came up many times. V is TRBV7-9 and J is TRBJ2-5; 7 nucleotides agree with TRBD1. V lost 4 bases to trimming and J lost 5 bases; unmatched junction nucleotides: 7. The CDR3 has 14 residues. Per germline, CDR1 SEHNR and CDR2 FQNEAQ (reference sequence). This CDR3 is CASSSTGARETQYF. In DNA form, the CDR3 reads TGTGCCAGCAGCTCAACAGGGGCGCGGGAGACCCAGTACTTC.